This TCR beta chain came from a study of blood T cells in healthy people across ages. Findings of the study overall: Possibly, changes in expanded clonotypes were confounded because donor CMV status was unknown. Long-lived donors exceeded aged donors in naive CD4+ cells and diversity.

V was cut by 1 base and J by 11 bases, with 17 bases left in between. Per germline, CDR1 PRHDT and CDR2 FYEKMQ (reference sequence). The CDR3 is made up of 14 amino acids. The sample holds one count of this clonotype. Its antigen is as yet unknown. Researchers isolated at least 6 million PBMCs per sample. A second PCR of 7 to 11 cycles used a sample-barcoded 5' primer and a J-beta primer mix. MiXCR was run by TCRdb on the 5' RACE reads, yielding one entry per CDR3 protein. The sample lists about a million distinct CDR3 sequences, 30% to 40% seen once, with less than 15% in the top ten. The chain couples TRBV13 to TRBJ2-5; D unclear. The clonotype was recovered from a man aged 18 to 29 in good health. Sequenced sample: blood. The CDR3 nucleotides are TGTGCCAGCAGCTTAGCAGCAGTCAATTATGAGCAGTACTTC. It encodes CASSLAAVNYEQYF.